The rows below give T cell receptor beta chains drawn from one sample of a study of blood T cell repertoires in COVID-19. Generated by immunoSEQ multiplex PCR, the TCRdb table keeps only in-frame clones and is missing some. The sample lists roughly 200,000 clones; almost 90% were seen once. Specimen: peripheral blood. The source is a man younger than 35 with active or convalescent COVID-19. The CDR3 runs from the conserved cysteine through the conserved F or W. Fields, in order: CDR3 DNA, CDR3 protein, D gene, CDR3 length, V gene, J gene, clone size. A D gene is named only where the DNA matches it firmly. Clone sizes are given selectively: once, few, many, or a class where the clone is expanded.

CDR3 DNA: TGTGCCAGCAGTGAACCCCCCGCGGGGGCCTACGAGCAGTACTTC
CDR3 protein: CASSEPPAGAYEQYF
D gene: TRBD2
CDR3 length: 15
V gene: TRBV6-1
J gene: TRBJ2-7
clone size: once

CDR3 DNA: TGTGCCAGCAGCTCCGTAGGGACAGGGGGCTTTGGGGAAAAACTGTTTTTT
CDR3 protein: CASSSVGTGGFGEKLFF
D gene: TRBD1
CDR3 length: 17
V gene: TRBV7-8
J gene: TRBJ1-4
clone size: NA

CDR3 DNA: TGTGCCAGCAGCTCGGGACAGGGGACTGGCTACACCTTC
CDR3 protein: CASSSGQGTGYTF
D gene: TRBD1
CDR3 length: 13
V gene: TRBV12-3/TRBV12-4
J gene: TRBJ1-2
clone size: NA

CDR3 DNA: TGTGCCAGCAGTCCAATAGCGGGGGGCGGCGAGACCCAGTACTTC
CDR3 protein: CASSPIAGGGETQYF
D gene: TRBD2
CDR3 length: 15
V gene: TRBV27
J gene: TRBJ2-5
clone size: NA

CDR3 DNA: TGTGCCAGCTCACCACCTGAGACTAATCAGCCCCAGCATTTT
CDR3 protein: CASSPPETNQPQHF
D gene: NA
CDR3 length: 14
V gene: TRBV18
J gene: TRBJ1-5
clone size: once

CDR3 DNA: TGTGCCAGCGCAGGGGGCGTTTCAGATGGCTACACCTTC
CDR3 protein: CASAGGVSDGYTF
D gene: TRBD1
CDR3 length: 13
V gene: TRBV12-3/TRBV12-4
J gene: TRBJ1-2
clone size: NA

CDR3 DNA: TGTGCCAGCAGTTACAGCCAGGGCGGGGGAAAACTGTTTTTT
CDR3 protein: CASSYSQGGGKLFF
D gene: NA
CDR3 length: 14
V gene: TRBV27
J gene: TRBJ1-4
clone size: NA

CDR3 DNA: TGTGCCAGCAAAGGGGGACAGGGTCCCGGGGAGCTGTTTTTT
CDR3 protein: CASKGGQGPGELFF
D gene: TRBD1
CDR3 length: 14
V gene: TRBV9
J gene: TRBJ2-2
clone size: NA

CDR3 DNA: TGTGCCAGTAAGGGAGGCAGTAGCAATCAGCCCCAGCATTTT
CDR3 protein: CASKGGSSNQPQHF
D gene: NA
CDR3 length: 14
V gene: TRBV19
J gene: TRBJ1-5
clone size: NA

CDR3 DNA: TGTGCCAGCAGCTTGGGACGGGACACTGAAGCTTTCTTT
CDR3 protein: CASSLGRDTEAFF
D gene: NA
CDR3 length: 13
V gene: TRBV5-4
J gene: TRBJ1-1
clone size: NA